What follows describes a single T cell receptor beta chain. The CDR3 has 13 residues. CDR1 is LGHDT, CDR2 YNNKEL, per germline (reference sequence). J gave up 5 bases and V 6 bases, and 4 bases lay outside the gene matches. Generated by immunoSEQ multiplex PCR, the TCRdb table keeps only in-frame clones and is missing some. The table has roughly 360,000 clones, around four fifths seen once. In assigning cohorts, the study relied on participant-reported clinical history. This entry is derived from a study of blood T cell repertoires in COVID-19. This chain links TRBV3-1 (or the pseudogene TRBV3-2) with TRBJ2-3, with 8 bases aligning to TRBD2. This clonotype originated in a woman aged 50 to 65 who had recovered from COVID-19. Sequencing was performed on PBMCs or T cells enriched from blood (not recorded which). CDR3: CASRGAGGDTQYF. CDR3 bases: TGTGCCAGCAGAGGGGCGGGAGGAGATACGCAGTATTTT.